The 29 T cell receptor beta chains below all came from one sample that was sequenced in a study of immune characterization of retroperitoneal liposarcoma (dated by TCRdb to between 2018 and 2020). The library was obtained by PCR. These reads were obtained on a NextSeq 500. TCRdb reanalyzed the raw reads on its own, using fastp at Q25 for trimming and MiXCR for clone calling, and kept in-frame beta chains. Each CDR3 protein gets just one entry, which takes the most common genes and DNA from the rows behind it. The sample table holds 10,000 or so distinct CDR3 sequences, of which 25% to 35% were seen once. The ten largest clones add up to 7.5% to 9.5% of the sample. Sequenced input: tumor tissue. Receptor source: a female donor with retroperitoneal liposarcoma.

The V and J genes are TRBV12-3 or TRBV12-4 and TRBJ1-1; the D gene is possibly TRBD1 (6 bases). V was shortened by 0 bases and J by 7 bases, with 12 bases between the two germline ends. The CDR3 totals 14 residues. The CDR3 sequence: CASSLAQGSFEAFF. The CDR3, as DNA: TGTGCCAGCAGTTTAGCGCAGGGGTCCTTTGAAGCTTTCTTT.

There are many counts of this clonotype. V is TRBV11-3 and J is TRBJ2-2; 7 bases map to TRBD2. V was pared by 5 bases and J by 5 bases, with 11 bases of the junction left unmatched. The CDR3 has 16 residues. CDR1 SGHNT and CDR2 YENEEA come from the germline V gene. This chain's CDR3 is CASSHPREWYTGELFF. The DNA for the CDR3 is TGTGCCAGCAGCCACCCGCGGGAGTGGTATACCGGGGAGCTGTTTTTT. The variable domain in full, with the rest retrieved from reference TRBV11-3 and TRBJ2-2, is EAGVVQSPRYKIIEKKQPVAFWCNPISGHNTLYWYLQNLGQGPELLIRYENEEAVDDSQLPKDRFSAERLKGVDSTLKIQPAELGDSAVYLCASSHPREWYTGELFFGEGSRLTVL.

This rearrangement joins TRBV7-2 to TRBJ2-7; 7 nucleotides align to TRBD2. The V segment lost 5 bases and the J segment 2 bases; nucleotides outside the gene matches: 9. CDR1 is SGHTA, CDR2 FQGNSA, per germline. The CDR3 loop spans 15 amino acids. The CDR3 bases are TGTGCCAGCAGCGAAGGGCGGGGGAGAGCCTACGAGCAGTACTTC. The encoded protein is CASSEGRGRAYEQYF.

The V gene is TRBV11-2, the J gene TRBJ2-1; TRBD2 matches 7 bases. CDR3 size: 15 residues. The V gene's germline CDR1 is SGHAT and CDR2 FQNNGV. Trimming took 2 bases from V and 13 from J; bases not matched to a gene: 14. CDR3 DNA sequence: TGTGCCAGCAGCTTAACCCCAGCGGGAATAGAGACCCAGTTCTTC. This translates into CASSLTPAGIETQFF.

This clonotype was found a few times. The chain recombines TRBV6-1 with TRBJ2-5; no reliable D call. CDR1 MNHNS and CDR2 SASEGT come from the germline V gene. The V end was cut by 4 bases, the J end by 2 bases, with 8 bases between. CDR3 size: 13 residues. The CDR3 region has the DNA TGTGCCAGCAGTGTAGGGCAGCAAGAGACCCAGTACTTC. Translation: CASSVGQQETQYF.

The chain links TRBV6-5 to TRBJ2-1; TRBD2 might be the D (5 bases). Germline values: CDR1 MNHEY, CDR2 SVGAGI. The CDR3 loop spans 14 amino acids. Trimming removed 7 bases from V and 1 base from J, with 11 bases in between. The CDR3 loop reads CASTQRGSYNEQFF. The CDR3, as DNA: TGTGCCAGCACCCAGAGAGGGTCCTACAATGAGCAGTTCTTC.

This chain's CDR3 is CASSPGSGQETQYF. The CDR3 nucleotides are TGTGCCAGCAGCCCCGGGAGCGGCCAAGAGACCCAGTACTTC. The gene calls are TRBV12-3 or TRBV12-4 and TRBJ2-5, with D maybe TRBD2 (6 bases). Trimming cost V 6 bases and J 1 base, with 12 bases left between them. CDR3 length: 14 amino acids.

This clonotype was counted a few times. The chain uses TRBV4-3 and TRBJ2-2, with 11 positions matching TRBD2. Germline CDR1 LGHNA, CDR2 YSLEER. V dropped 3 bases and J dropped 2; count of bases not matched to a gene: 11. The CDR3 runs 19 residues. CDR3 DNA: TGCGCCAGCAGCCAGTCAATTGCTAGCGGGAGGACCAACACCGGGGAGCTGTTTTTT. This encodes CASSQSIASGRTNTGELFF.

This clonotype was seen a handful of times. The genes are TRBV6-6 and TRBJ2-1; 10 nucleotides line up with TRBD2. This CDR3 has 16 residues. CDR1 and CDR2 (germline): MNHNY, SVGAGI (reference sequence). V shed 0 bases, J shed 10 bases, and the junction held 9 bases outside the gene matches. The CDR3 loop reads CASSYSLAGDRDEQFF. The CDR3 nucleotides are TGTGCCAGCAGTTACTCCCTAGCGGGAGATCGAGACGAGCAGTTCTTC.

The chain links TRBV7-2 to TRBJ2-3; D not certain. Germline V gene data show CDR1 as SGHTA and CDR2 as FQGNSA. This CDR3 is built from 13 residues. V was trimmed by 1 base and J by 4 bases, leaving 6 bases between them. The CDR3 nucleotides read TGTGCCAGCAGCTTAGTATTCGCAGATACGCAGTATTTT. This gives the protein CASSLVFADTQYF. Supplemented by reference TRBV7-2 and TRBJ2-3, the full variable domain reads GAGVSQSPSNKVTEKGKDVELRCDPISGHTALYWYRQSLGQGLEFLIYFQGNSAPDKSGLPSDRFSAERTGGSVSTLTIQRTQQEDSAVYLCASSLVFADTQYFGPGTRLTVL.

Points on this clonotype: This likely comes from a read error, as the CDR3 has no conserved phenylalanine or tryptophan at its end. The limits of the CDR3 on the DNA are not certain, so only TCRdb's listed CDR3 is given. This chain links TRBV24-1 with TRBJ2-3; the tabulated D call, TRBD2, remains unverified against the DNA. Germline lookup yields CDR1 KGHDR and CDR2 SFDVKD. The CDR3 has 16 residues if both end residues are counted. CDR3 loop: CATSETTSGGCYLSSS.

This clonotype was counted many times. The CDR3 sequence: CASSFRDYEQFF. The CDR3, as DNA: TGTGCCAGCAGCTTTAGGGACTACGAGCAGTTCTTC. The chain is built from TRBV11-3 and TRBJ2-1; 7 bases are shared with TRBD2. Germline CDR1 and CDR2: SGHNT and YENEEA. V shed 3 bases, J shed 10 bases, and the junction held 3 bases outside the gene matches. The CDR3 length is 12 residues.

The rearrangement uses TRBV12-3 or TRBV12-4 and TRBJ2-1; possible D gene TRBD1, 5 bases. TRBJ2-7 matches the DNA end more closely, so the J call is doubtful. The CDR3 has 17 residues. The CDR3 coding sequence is TGTGCCAGCAGTTCGGATGCCAGGGATATACCCTACAATGAGCAGTACTTC. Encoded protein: CASSSDARDIPYNEQYF.

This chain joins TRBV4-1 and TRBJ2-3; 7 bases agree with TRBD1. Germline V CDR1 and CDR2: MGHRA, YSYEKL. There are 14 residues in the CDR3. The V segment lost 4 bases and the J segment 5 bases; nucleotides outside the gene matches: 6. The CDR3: CASSLGTEKDTQYF. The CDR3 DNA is TGCGCCAGCAGCCTGGGGACAGAGAAAGATACGCAGTATTTT.

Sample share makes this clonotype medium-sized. The CDR3 coding sequence is TGTGCCAGCAGGCCGAATGCCGGGGAGCTGTTTTTT. Translation: CASRPNAGELFF. This chain uses TRBV7-6 with TRBJ2-2; D remains unclear. V gave up 6 bases and J gave up 6 bases, with 8 bases separating them. The CDR3 is 12 amino acids. Germline CDR1 reads SGHVS; CDR2 reads FNYEAQ.

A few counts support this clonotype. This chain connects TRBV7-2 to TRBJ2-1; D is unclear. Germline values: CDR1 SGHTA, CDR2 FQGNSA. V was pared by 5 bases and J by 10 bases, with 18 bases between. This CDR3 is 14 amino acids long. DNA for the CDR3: TGTGCCAGCAGCGCCCGAACGGCTGGCTACGAGCAGTTCTTC. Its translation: CASSARTAGYEQFF.

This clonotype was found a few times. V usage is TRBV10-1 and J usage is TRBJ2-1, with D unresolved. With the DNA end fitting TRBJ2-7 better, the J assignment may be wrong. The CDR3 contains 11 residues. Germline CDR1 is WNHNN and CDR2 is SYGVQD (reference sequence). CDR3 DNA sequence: TGCGCCAGCAGTGACGGCCGGGAGCAGTACTTC. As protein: CASSDGREQYF.

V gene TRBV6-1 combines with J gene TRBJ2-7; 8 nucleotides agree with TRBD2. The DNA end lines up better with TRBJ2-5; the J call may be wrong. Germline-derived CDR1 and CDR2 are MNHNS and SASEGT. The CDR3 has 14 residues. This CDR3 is CASRAGGAGETQYF. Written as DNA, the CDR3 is TGTGCCAGCAGGGCGGGGGGCGCGGGAGAGACCCAGTACTTC.

CDR3 region: CATSDPGTGHQPQHF. As DNA, the CDR3 is TGTGCCACCAGTGACCCAGGGACAGGTCATCAGCCCCAGCATTTT. The chain joins TRBV24-1 to TRBJ1-5; 8 nucleotides line up with TRBD1. This CDR3 has 15 residues. V lost 4 bases, J lost 5 bases, and 6 bases stayed unmatched. CDR1 KGHDR and CDR2 SFDVKD come from the germline V gene.

This CDR3 reads CASANTEGSYNEQFF. In DNA form, the CDR3 reads TGTGCCAGCGCCAACACTGAGGGCTCCTACAATGAGCAGTTCTTC. The chain recombines TRBV6-4 with TRBJ2-1, with D maybe TRBD2 (5 bases). V shed 8 bases and J shed 0 bases, with 14 bases lying between them. Germline loops: CDR1 MRHNA, CDR2 SNTAGT. The CDR3 runs to 15 residues.

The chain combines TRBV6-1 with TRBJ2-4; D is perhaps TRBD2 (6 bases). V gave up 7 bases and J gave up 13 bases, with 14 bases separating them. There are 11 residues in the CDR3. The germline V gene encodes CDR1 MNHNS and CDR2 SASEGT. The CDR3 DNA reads TGTGCCAGCACCAAGGGAGGCCCGCAGTACTTC. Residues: CASTKGGPQYF.

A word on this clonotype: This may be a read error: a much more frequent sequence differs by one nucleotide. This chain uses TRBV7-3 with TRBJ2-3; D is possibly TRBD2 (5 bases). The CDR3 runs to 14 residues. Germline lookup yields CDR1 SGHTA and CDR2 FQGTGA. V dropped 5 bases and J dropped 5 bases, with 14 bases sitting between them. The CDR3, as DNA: TGTGCCAGCAGCCCAGTGGGAGCGGTAGATACGCAGTATTTT. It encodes CASSPVGAVDTQYF.

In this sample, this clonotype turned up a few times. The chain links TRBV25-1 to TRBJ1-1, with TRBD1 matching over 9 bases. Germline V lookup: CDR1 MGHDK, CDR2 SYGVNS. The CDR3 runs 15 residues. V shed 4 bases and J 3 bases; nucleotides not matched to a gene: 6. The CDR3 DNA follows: TGTGCCAGCAGTGCTCTTACAGGGGGCCACACTGAAGCTTTCTTT. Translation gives CASSALTGGHTEAFF.

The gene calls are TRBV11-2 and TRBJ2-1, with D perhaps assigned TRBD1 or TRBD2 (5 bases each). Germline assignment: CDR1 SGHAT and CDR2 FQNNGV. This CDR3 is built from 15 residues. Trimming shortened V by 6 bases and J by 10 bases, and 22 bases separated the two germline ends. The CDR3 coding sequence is TGTGCCAGCAGGGCTCCGGGACGCAACTCCTACGAGCAGTTCTTC. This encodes CASRAPGRNSYEQFF.

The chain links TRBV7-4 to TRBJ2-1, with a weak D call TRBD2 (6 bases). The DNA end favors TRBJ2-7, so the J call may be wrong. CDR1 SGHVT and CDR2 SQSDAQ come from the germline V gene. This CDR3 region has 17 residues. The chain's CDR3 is CASRRPAGLRSSYEQYF. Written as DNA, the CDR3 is TGTGCCAGCAGAAGACCCGCGGGGCTTCGATCCTCCTACGAGCAGTACTTC.

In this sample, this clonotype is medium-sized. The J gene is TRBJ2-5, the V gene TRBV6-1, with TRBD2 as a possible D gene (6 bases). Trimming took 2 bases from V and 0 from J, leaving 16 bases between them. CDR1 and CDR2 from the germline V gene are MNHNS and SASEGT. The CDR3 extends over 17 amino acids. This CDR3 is CASSEMRDLKNQETQYF. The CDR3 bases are TGTGCCAGCAGTGAAATGAGGGACTTAAAAAACCAAGAGACCCAGTACTTC.

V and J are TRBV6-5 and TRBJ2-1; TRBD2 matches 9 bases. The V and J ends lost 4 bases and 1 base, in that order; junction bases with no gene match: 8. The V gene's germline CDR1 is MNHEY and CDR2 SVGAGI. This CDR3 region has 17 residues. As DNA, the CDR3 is TGTGCCAGCAGTTCGCCCCGCGGGGGGGAGTCCTACAATGAGCAGTTCTTC. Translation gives CASSSPRGGESYNEQFF.

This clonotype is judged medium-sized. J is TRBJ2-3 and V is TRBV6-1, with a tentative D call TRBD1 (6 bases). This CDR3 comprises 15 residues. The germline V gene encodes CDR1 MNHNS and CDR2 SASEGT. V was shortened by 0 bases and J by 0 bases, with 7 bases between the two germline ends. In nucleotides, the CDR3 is TGTGCCAGCAGTGAAGCAGGGACAAGCACAGATACGCAGTATTTT. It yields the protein CASSEAGTSTDTQYF.

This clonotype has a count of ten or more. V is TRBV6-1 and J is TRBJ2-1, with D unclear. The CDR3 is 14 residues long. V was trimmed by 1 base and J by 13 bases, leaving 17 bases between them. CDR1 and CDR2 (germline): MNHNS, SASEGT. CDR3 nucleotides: TGTGCCAGCAGTGAAGGGGGTGCCAAAAACATTCAGTTCTTC. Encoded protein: CASSEGGAKNIQFF.